This T cell receptor beta chain stems from a study of T cells after yellow fever vaccination. MiXCR was run by TCRdb on the 5' RACE reads, yielding one entry per CDR3 protein. The sample holds just under 30,000 distinct CDR3 sequences, less than 5.5% seen once. This clonotype was observed at least ten times. The CDR3 has 14 residues. V trimming: 5 bases; J trimming: 5 bases; junction bases outside the gene matches: 6. Germline values: CDR1 SNHLY, CDR2 FYNNEI. The receptor was derived from a man between 25 and 39 years old who received the YFV17D yellow fever vaccine. The chain recombines TRBV2 with TRBJ2-4, with 7 bases identical to TRBD1. The source material was CD8+ T cells sorted from PBMCs, sampled 10 days after the yellow fever booster vaccination. CDR3 amino acids: CASSTETGQNIQYF. The CDR3 nucleotides read TGTGCCAGCAGTACTGAGACAGGGCAAAACATTCAGTACTTC.